The rows below give T cell receptor beta chains drawn from one sample of a study of blood T cell repertoires in COVID-19. The method was immunoSEQ multiplex PCR; TCRdb's version includes in-frame clones alone and lacks a portion of them. Of about 70,000 clones in the sample, around 86% were seen once. Sample: peripheral blood. The receptor source for this set is a human donor in a cohort sampled during active COVID-19. Both conserved end residues are part of each CDR3. The D gene is left open where the match is weak. Size tells how often a clone was seen (once, few, many) or the class of an expanded clone, and some rows leave it out.

>NA|TRBD1|TRBJ2-7|TRBV7-2
CASSLAGQGAYEQYF
TGTGCCAGCAGCTTAGCGGGACAGGGGGCCTACGAGCAGTACTTC
>NA|NA|TRBJ2-7|TRBV21-1
CASSKNGYTSGGTYEQYF
TGTGCCAGCAGCAAAAACGGATATACTAGCGGGGGAACCTACGAGCAGTACTTC
>NA|TRBD2|TRBJ2-3|TRBV10-1
CASRPSGGADTQYF
TGCGCCAGCCGCCCCAGCGGGGGGGCAGATACGCAGTATTTT
>few|TRBD2|TRBJ2-7|TRBV11-2
CASSLSGNEQYF
TGTGCCAGCAGCTTGAGCGGGAACGAGCAGTACTTC
>NA|NA|TRBJ2-6|TRBV19
CASSILRSGANVLTF
TGTGCCAGTAGTATCCTCCGCTCTGGGGCCAACGTCCTGACTTTC
>NA|TRBD1|TRBJ1-5|TRBV7-8
CASSYAEGASNQPQHF
TGTGCCAGCAGCTACGCAGAGGGGGCGTCGAATCAGCCCCAGCATTTT
>few|NA|TRBJ1-1|TRBV5-1
CASSRDTGLEAFF
TGCGCCAGCAGCCGGGACACCGGACTTGAAGCTTTCTTT
>NA|NA|TRBJ2-3|TRBV6-6
CASRKAVPSTDTQYF
TGTGCCAGCAGGAAAGCGGTCCCATCCACAGATACGCAGTATTTT
>once|TRBD1|TRBJ1-6|TRBV30
CAWSVRQGTTAPLHF
TGTGCCTGGAGTGTCCGACAGGGGACAACAGCACCCCTCCACTTT
>once|TRBD1|TRBJ1-5|TRBV18
CASSPPGQGYNQPQHF
TGTGCCAGCTCACCACCGGGACAGGGGTACAATCAGCCCCAGCATTTT
>NA|NA|TRBJ1-2|TRBV29-1
CSVESNYGYTF
TGCAGCGTTGAGAGTAACTATGGCTACACCTTC
>NA|NA|TRBJ2-7|TRBV3-1/TRBV3-2
CASSQSPSYEQYF
TGTGCCAGCAGCCAATCCCCCAGCTACGAGCAGTACTTC
>NA|NA|TRBJ1-2|TRBV3-1/TRBV3-2
CASSQFQFTNYGYTF
TGTGCCAGCAGCCAGTTCCAGTTCACTAACTATGGCTACACCTTC
>NA|NA|TRBJ2-3|TRBV30
CAWSQGGDTDTQYF
TGTGCCTGGAGTCAAGGGGGGGATACAGATACGCAGTATTTT
>NA|NA|TRBJ1-2|TRBV30
CASRGLANYGYTF
TGTGCCTCGAGGGGACTTGCTAACTATGGCTACACCTTC
>NA|TRBD2|TRBJ2-1|TRBV5-6
CASSPGLAPNEQFF
TGTGCCAGCAGCCCGGGACTAGCCCCCAATGAGCAGTTCTTC
>once|NA|TRBJ2-6|TRBV5-1
CASSPDTYSGANVLTF
TGCGCCAGCAGCCCGGACACGTACTCTGGGGCCAACGTCCTGACTTTC
>NA|NA|TRBJ1-2|TRBV3-1/TRBV3-2
CASSRDTDYGYTF
TGTGCCAGCAGCCGGGACACGGACTATGGCTACACCTTC
>NA|TRBD1|TRBJ1-6|TRBV6-5
CASSPGQGGSPLHF
TGTGCCAGCAGCCCGGGACAGGGAGGTTCACCCCTCCACTTT
>NA|TRBD1|TRBJ2-2|TRBV6-5
CAGSRTGDTGELFF
TGTGCCGGATCCCGGACAGGGGACACCGGGGAGCTGTTTTTT
>NA|NA|TRBJ2-7|TRBV1
CTSSQVGQDSYEQYF
TGCACCAGCAGCCAAGTTGGACAGGACTCCTACGAGCAGTACTTC
>NA|NA|TRBJ1-2|TRBV6-6
CASSPQGLDRYTF
TGTGCCAGCAGCCCCCAGGGCCTTGACCGCTACACCTTC
>NA|NA|TRBJ1-1|TRBV4-3
CASSQSRDQRLSAFF
TGCGCCAGCAGCCAGTCGAGGGATCAGCGCTTGAGTGCTTTCTTT
>NA|TRBD2|TRBJ2-5|TRBV4-1
CASSQSSGKETQYF
TGCGCCAGCAGCCAGTCTAGCGGAAAAGAGACCCAGTACTTC
>NA|NA|TRBJ2-3|TRBV10-1
CARHAQSTDTQYF
TGCGCCCGCCATGCCCAGAGCACAGATACGCAGTATTTT
>NA|NA|TRBJ2-3|TRBV19
CASSIGRVDTQYF
TGTGCCAGTAGTATAGGTCGGGTAGATACGCAGTATTTT
>NA|NA|TRBJ1-5|TRBV13
CASSLGLKGGNQPQHF
TGTGCCAGCAGCTTAGGCCTTAAGGGAGGCAATCAGCCCCAGCATTTT
>NA|TRBD2|TRBJ2-5|TRBV7-6
CASSRLAGGRGETQYF
TGTGCCAGCAGCCGGCTAGCGGGGGGCCGAGGGGAGACCCAGTACTTC
>NA|TRBD1|TRBJ1-5|TRBV28
CASSFLGQGWAQPQHF
TGTGCCAGCAGTTTTCTAGGACAGGGCTGGGCTCAGCCCCAGCATTTT
>once|TRBD1|TRBJ2-2|TRBV30
CAWKGTGAAGELFF
TGTGCCTGGAAGGGGACAGGGGCTGCCGGGGAGCTGTTTTTT
>NA|TRBD1|TRBJ2-1|TRBV3-1/TRBV3-2
CASSRSGQAIYNEQFF
TGTGCCAGCAGCCGCTCTGGACAGGCAATATACAATGAGCAGTTCTTC
>NA|NA|TRBJ1-3|TRBV10-2
CASSEIGQDTIYF
TGCGCCAGCAGTGAGATAGGCCAGGACACCATATATTTT
>NA|TRBD2|TRBJ2-3|TRBV14
CASSQATSGPSTDTQYF
TGTGCCAGCAGCCAAGCGACTAGCGGGCCTAGCACAGATACGCAGTATTTT
>NA|NA|TRBJ1-6|TRBV6-5
CASSYGGSPLHF
TGTGCCAGCAGTTACGGCGGTTCACCCCTCCACTTT
>once|TRBD2|TRBJ2-3|TRBV19
CASIIKAAGGQQDTQYF
TGTGCCAGTATTATAAAAGCGGCGGGGGGGCAACAAGATACGCAGTATTTT
>NA|NA|TRBJ2-4|TRBV5-1
CASSEGILAKNIQYF
TGCGCCAGCAGCGAGGGAATTCTAGCCAAAAACATTCAGTACTTC
>NA|TRBD1|TRBJ2-5|TRBV5-5
CASSEQGAGETQYF
TGTGCCAGCAGTGAACAGGGGGCCGGGGAGACCCAGTACTTC
>NA|TRBD1|TRBJ2-2|TRBV10-3
CAISETKRTGSNTGELFF
TGTGCCATCAGTGAGACTAAACGGACAGGGAGTAACACCGGGGAGCTGTTTTTT
>NA|NA|TRBJ1-1|TRBV5-6
CASSLLGAGRSPKAFF
TGTGCCAGCAGCCTACTTGGGGCAGGGCGGTCCCCGAAAGCTTTCTTT
>NA|NA|TRBJ1-3|TRBV4-3
CASSQDTAAGNTIYF
TGCGCCAGCAGCCAAGACACAGCAGCTGGAAACACCATATATTTT
>many|TRBD1|TRBJ2-3|TRBV7-9
CASSSTGFSTDTQYF
TGTGCCAGCAGCTCGACAGGGTTCAGCACAGATACGCAGTATTTT
>NA|TRBD1|TRBJ2-7|TRBV6-5
CASSYTWDRDNEQYF
TGTGCCAGCAGTTACACCTGGGACAGGGACAACGAGCAGTACTTC
>NA|NA|TRBJ1-6|TRBV28
CASTRGGNSPLHF
TGTGCCAGCACGCGGGGGGGGAATTCACCCCTCCACTTT
>few|NA|TRBJ1-1|TRBV18
CASSATVLTAGAPVEAFF
TGTGCCAGCTCCGCTACGGTTCTCACCGCGGGGGCACCCGTTGAAGCTTTCTTT
>NA|NA|TRBJ2-3|TRBV10-1
CASSQGSTDTQYF
TGCGCCAGCTCACAGGGTAGCACAGATACGCAGTATTTT
>NA|NA|TRBJ2-6|TRBV28
CASNLGVGVSGANVLTF
TGTGCCAGCAACCTTGGGGTGGGAGTCTCTGGGGCCAACGTCCTGACTTTC
>once|NA|TRBJ1-3|TRBV6-5
CASSLPEYSGNTIYF
TGTGCCAGCAGCCTCCCCGAGTACTCTGGAAACACCATATATTTT
>NA|NA|TRBJ2-2|TRBV5-1
CASRIGSGRWAGELFF
TGCGCCAGCAGGATTGGGTCTGGCAGGTGGGCCGGGGAGCTGTTTTTT
>NA|TRBD2|TRBJ2-3|TRBV6-4
CASSDSDSGGVDTQYF
TGTGCCAGCAGTGACTCGGATAGCGGGGGGGTAGATACGCAGTATTTT
>NA|NA|TRBJ2-2|TRBV7-2
CASSFGKRKNTGELFF
TGTGCCAGCAGCTTCGGGAAGAGGAAAAACACCGGGGAGCTGTTTTTT
>NA|NA|TRBJ2-5|TRBV7-6
CASSPGNQETQYF
TGTGCCAGCAGCCCGGGAAACCAAGAGACCCAGTACTTC
>NA|TRBD1|TRBJ2-5|TRBV29-1
CSVPRHDRGAGQTQYF
TGCAGCGTCCCTCGACACGACAGGGGTGCTGGACAGACCCAGTACTTC
>NA|NA|TRBJ1-2|TRBV5-1
CASSTSISYGYTF
TGCGCCAGCAGTACCTCAATCAGCTATGGCTACACCTTC
>NA|NA|TRBJ1-6|TRBV7-5
CARSLVAGGCGSPLHF
TGTGCCAGAAGCTTAGTGGCAGGCGGGTGTGGTTCACCCCTCCACTTT
>NA|TRBD1|TRBJ1-2|TRBV27
CASSLSRGPGYGYTF
TGTGCCAGCAGTTTATCGAGGGGGCCCGGATATGGCTACACCTTC
>NA|TRBD2|TRBJ2-3|TRBV19
CASALAGSDTQYF
TGTGCCAGTGCCCTAGCGGGGTCAGATACGCAGTATTTT
>once|TRBD1|TRBJ2-7|TRBV7-9
CASSFGQANSYEQYF
TGTGCCAGCAGCTTCGGACAGGCCAACTCCTACGAGCAGTACTTC
>few|NA|TRBJ1-2|TRBV28
CASSLAGVGYGYTF
TGTGCCAGCAGTTTGGCAGGGGTTGGCTATGGCTACACCTTC
>NA|TRBD2|TRBJ2-2|TRBV5-4
CASSFRGGVTGELFF
TGTGCCAGCAGCTTTCGGGGGGGCGTCACCGGGGAGCTGTTTTTT